These T cell receptor beta chains were read from a single sample in a study of T-cell memory formation after mild COVID-19. TCRdb analysed the 5' RACE reads with MiXCR anew, one entry per CDR3 protein. Here the sample spans fewer than 650,000 distinct CDR3 sequences, roughly 22% being singletons. The sequencing input was PBMCs or a T cell subset sorted from them (not recorded which). The source is an adult woman who had mild COVID-19 (a few samples of this study predate the infection). Cell type and time point are not known. Each CDR3 is given with its conserved first and last residue. A D gene is named only where the DNA matches it firmly. Rows may omit the clone size; those that give it use once, few, many or a size class.

abundance	v_gene	d_gene	j_gene	len	CDR3aa	CDR3nt
-	TRBV7-6	TRBD1	TRBJ2-7	18	CASSPMTGGANRASEQYF	TGTGCCAGCAGCCCCATGACAGGGGGCGCGAATAGGGCCTCCGAGCAGTACTTC
-	TRBV23-1	-	TRBJ2-2	14	CASSQSGGDGELFF	TGCGCCAGCAGTCAATCGGGAGGCGACGGGGAGCTGTTTTTT
few	TRBV12-3/TRBV12-4	-	TRBJ2-2	17	CASSPGGLLDQAGELFF	TGTGCCAGCAGCCCGGGCGGGTTGTTGGATCAGGCCGGGGAGCTGTTTTTT
many	TRBV20-1	-	TRBJ2-6	15	CSASERFSGANVLTF	TGCAGTGCTAGTGAGAGATTCTCTGGGGCCAACGTCCTGACTTTC
-	TRBV7-9	-	TRBJ2-7	13	CASSLIPDYEQYF	TGTGCCAGCAGCTTAATTCCCGACTACGAGCAGTACTTC
few	TRBV19	-	TRBJ1-1	13	CASKVTMNTEAFF	TGTGCCAGTAAGGTCACAATGAACACTGAAGCTTTCTTT
-	TRBV7-3	-	TRBJ2-2	15	CASSLRSGGSGELFF	TGTGCCAGCAGCTTAAGATCCGGGGGATCCGGGGAGCTGTTTTTT
-	TRBV3-1	-	TRBJ2-4	14	CASSQAGAKNIQYF	TGTGCCAGCAGCCAAGCGGGAGCCAAAAACATTCAGTACTTC
few	TRBV30	-	TRBJ2-1	15	CAWSRLAGSYNEQFF	TGTGCCTGGAGCAGGCTAGCCGGCTCCTACAATGAGCAGTTCTTC
-	TRBV20-1	-	TRBJ2-7	13	CSARDSVGTEQYF	TGCAGTGCTAGAGATAGCGTAGGGACAGAGCAGTACTTC
few	TRBV7-9	TRBD1	TRBJ2-7	17	CASSPTPWDRSSYEQYF	TGTGCCAGCAGCCCGACCCCTTGGGACAGGAGCTCCTACGAGCAGTACTTC
-	TRBV28	TRBD1	TRBJ1-1	13	CASRGQALSEAFF	TGTGCCAGCAGGGGACAGGCATTATCCGAAGCTTTCTTT
many	TRBV3-1	-	TRBJ1-1	13	CASSPNWGAEAFF	TGTGCCAGCAGCCCAAACTGGGGCGCTGAAGCTTTCTTT
-	TRBV10-3	TRBD1	TRBJ2-3	14	CAISSGQGPDTQYF	TGTGCCATCAGCTCGGGACAGGGTCCAGATACGCAGTATTTT